This entry lists 26 T cell receptor beta chains sequenced from one sample in a study of blood T cell repertoires in COVID-19. TCRdb's table, derived via immunoSEQ multiplex PCR, lists solely in-frame clones and lacks some. The sample holds around 120,000 clones, roughly 90% seen once. The sequencing sample was made of peripheral blood. These receptors came from a man aged 50 to 60 with active COVID-19.

The chain recombines TRBV5-1 with TRBJ2-1; TRBD1 is a possible D gene (6 bases). With 4 bases removed from V and 0 bases from J, the gap between germline ends came to 11 bases. Per the germline V gene, CDR1 is SGHRS and CDR2 is YFSETQ. The CDR3 is 15 residues long. For the CDR3, the DNA is TGCGCCAGCAGCACCCGGGACAACTCCTACAATGAGCAGTTCTTC. It is translated as CASSTRDNSYNEQFF.

This sequence joins TRBV7-2 and TRBJ2-4; D unresolved. This CDR3 comprises 14 residues. Between the trimmed V and J ends, which lost 4 bases and 1 base, there was a span of 8 bases. The V gene's germline CDR1 is SGHTA and CDR2 FQGNSA. As DNA, the CDR3 is TGTGCCAGCAGCTACGGGTCGGCCAAAAACATTCAGTACTTC. The encoded protein is CASSYGSAKNIQYF.

This rearrangement joins TRBV3-1 (or the pseudogene TRBV3-2) to TRBJ2-2; D uncertain. The CDR3 runs 12 residues. With 2 bases removed from V and 7 bases from J, the gap between germline ends came to 5 bases. Germline V lookup: CDR1 LGHDT, CDR2 YNNKEL (reference sequence). DNA of the CDR3: TGTGCCAGCAGCCAATTCGGCGGGGAGCTGTTTTTT. Amino acids: CASSQFGGELFF.

In this sample, this clone turned up once. The sample contains more than one DNA sequence encoding this CDR3. The rearrangement joins TRBV5-1 to TRBJ1-1; no firm D call. V was cut by 0 bases and J by 1 base, with 4 bases left in between. Germline V gene sequence: CDR1 SGHRS, CDR2 YFSETQ. CDR3 length: 13 residues. The CDR3 spells CASSLAGNTEAFF. DNA for the CDR3: TGCGCCAGCAGCTTGGCAGGGAACACTGAAGCTTTCTTT.

The V and J genes are TRBV2 and TRBJ1-5; D ambiguous. V shed 8 bases and J shed 2 bases, with 16 bases lying between them. The CDR3 consists of 15 residues. Looked up from germline, CDR1 is SNHLY and CDR2 is FYNNEI. The CDR3 region has the DNA TGTGCCAGCCGCCTGACGGGAAACGGCAATCAGCCCCAGCATTTT. This translates into CASRLTGNGNQPQHF.

The chain carries TRBV3-1 (or the pseudogene TRBV3-2) and TRBJ2-7; the D gene is possibly TRBD2 (6 bases). The V end lost 1 base, the J end lost 8 bases, and 12 bases lay between the germline ends. CDR3 length equals 13 residues. The germline CDR1 and CDR2 sequences are LGHDT and YNNKEL (reference sequence). CDR3 coding DNA: TGTGCCAGCAGCCAAGTGGATAGCGGCAAGCAGTACTTC. It codes for CASSQVDSGKQYF.

This clone has just one count. This sequence joins TRBV3-1 (or the pseudogene TRBV3-2) and TRBJ2-5; perhaps TRBD2 as D (5 bases). The CDR3 covers 14 residues. CDR1 and CDR2 from the germline V gene are LGHDT and YNNKEL (reference sequence). Trimming cost V 1 base and J 5 bases, with 11 bases left between them. CDR3 coding DNA: TGTGCCAGCAGCCAAGTGGGGAGAGGGGAGACCCAGTACTTC. Its translation: CASSQVGRGETQYF.

V gene TRBV7-9 combines with J gene TRBJ1-2; 8 bases agree with TRBD1. This CDR3 has 13 amino acids. V shed 5 bases and J 8 bases; nucleotides not matched to a gene: 7. Germline assignment: CDR1 SEHNR and CDR2 FQNEAQ (reference sequence). The CDR3 bases are TGTGCCAGCAGCCCCCGACAGGGGTTAGGCTACACCTTC. This gives the protein CASSPRQGLGYTF.

The chain links TRBV11-3 to TRBJ2-2; perhaps TRBD1 as D (6 bases). Germline V CDR1 and CDR2: SGHNT, YENEEA. V gave up 1 base and J gave up 1 base, with 10 bases separating them. There are 16 residues in the CDR3. The chain's CDR3 is CASSLGVTGNTGELFF. CDR3 sequence (DNA): TGTGCCAGCAGCTTAGGCGTGACAGGGAACACCGGGGAGCTGTTTTTT.

This chain uses TRBV15 with TRBJ2-5, with TRBD2 identical over 7 bases. Per the germline V gene, CDR1 is LNHNV and CDR2 is YYDKDF (reference sequence). There are 15 residues in the CDR3. The trim removed 0 bases at V and 4 bases at J, leaving 5 bases unmatched. CDR3 nucleotide sequence: TGTGCCACCAGCAGAGAAAGGACTAGAGGAGAGACCCAGTACTTC. The encoded protein is CATSRERTRGETQYF.

The chain recombines TRBV19 with TRBJ2-1; 8 bases line up with TRBD2. The CDR3 spans 18 residues. V trimming: 3 bases; J trimming: 0 bases; junction bases outside the gene matches: 10. The germline CDR1 and CDR2 sequences are LNHDA and SQIVND (reference sequence). CDR3 amino acids: CASSMGARGGYSYNEQFF. The CDR3 region has the DNA TGTGCCAGTAGTATGGGTGCCCGGGGGGGTTACTCCTACAATGAGCAGTTCTTC.

The CDR3, as DNA: TGTGCCAGCACCTCCCTTCGGAACAGTCCCAATTCACCCCTCCACTTT. Protein sequence: CASTSLRNSPNSPLHF. This sequence joins TRBV2 and TRBJ1-6; D unclear. The CDR3 extends over 16 amino acids. Germline V gene lookup returns CDR1 SNHLY and CDR2 FYNNEI. Deletions cut 7 bases from V and 7 bases from J, with 20 bases between.

V is TRBV24-1 and J is TRBJ2-3; a weak D match, TRBD2 (6 bases). Trimming stripped 8 bases from V and 3 bases from J, with 17 bases between. CDR3 length: 15 residues. Germline lookup yields CDR1 KGHDR and CDR2 SFDVKD. The CDR3 here is CATNPGGIGTDTQYF. Written as DNA, the CDR3 is TGTGCCACCAACCCAGGCGGGATCGGAACAGATACGCAGTATTTT.

The rearrangement links TRBV10-3 to TRBJ1-2; D remains unclear. V dropped 0 bases and J dropped 4 bases, with 9 bases sitting between them. The CDR3 has 14 residues. Germline V gene sequence: CDR1 ENHRY, CDR2 SYGVKD. This CDR3 reads CAISESTDGYGYTF. The CDR3 DNA follows: TGTGCCATCAGTGAGTCCACAGATGGCTATGGCTACACCTTC.

This clone came up a few times. J is TRBJ2-5 and V is TRBV9, with a weak D call TRBD2 (7 bases). Germline CDR1 reads SGDLS; CDR2 reads YYNGEE. Trimming pared 0 bases from V and 5 bases from J, leaving 11 bases between. This CDR3 contains 14 residues. In DNA form, the CDR3 reads TGTGCCAGCAGCGTAGGCGGGGGCTATGAGACCCAGTACTTC. This gives the protein CASSVGGGYETQYF.

The chain employs TRBV19 and TRBJ1-2, with D possibly TRBD1 on 5 matching bases. The germline V gene encodes CDR1 LNHDA and CDR2 SQIVND (reference sequence). This CDR3 has 12 amino acids. Trimming shortened V by 11 bases and J by 8 bases, and 18 bases separated the two germline ends. The CDR3 DNA sequence: TGTGCCGGCCAGTACCAGGGTGGCGGCTACACCTTC. Residues: CAGQYQGGGYTF.

The J gene is TRBJ2-5, the V gene TRBV3-1 (or the pseudogene TRBV3-2), with a weak D call TRBD2 (5 bases). Per germline, CDR1 LGHDT and CDR2 YNNKEL (reference sequence). The CDR3 is made up of 13 amino acids. V was trimmed by 2 bases and J by 7 bases, leaving 11 bases between them. CDR3 DNA sequence: TGTGCCAGCAGCCAACGAGGGCGCGGGACCCAGTACTTC. Its protein is CASSQRGRGTQYF.

J is TRBJ2-1 and V is TRBV13; 7 bases match TRBD2. The CDR3 is 13 amino acids. V lost 2 bases and J lost 7; bases outside the gene matches: 2. Germline V gene data show CDR1 as PRHDT and CDR2 as FYEKMQ (reference sequence). CDR3 region: CASSLWRGNEQFF. The CDR3 DNA follows: TGTGCCAGCAGCTTATGGCGGGGGAATGAGCAGTTCTTC.

The chain uses TRBV5-4 and TRBJ1-1, with 11 bases that match TRBD1. The CDR3 runs 17 residues. Germline CDR1 SGHNT, CDR2 YYREEE (reference sequence). V lost 3 bases to trimming and J lost 0 bases; unmatched junction nucleotides: 7. CDR3 in amino acids: CASSSRTGGDMNTEAFF. CDR3 DNA sequence: TGTGCCAGCAGCTCCCGGACAGGGGGCGACATGAACACTGAAGCTTTCTTT.

V gene TRBV7-9 combines with J gene TRBJ1-2; no clear D gene. The CDR3 contains 16 residues. In germline, CDR1 is SEHNR, CDR2 FQNEAQ (reference sequence). V lost 1 base and J 4 bases, leaving 16 bases between the germline ends. The CDR3 reads CASSLVNPGGGYGYTF. In DNA form, the CDR3 reads TGTGCCAGCAGCTTAGTTAACCCGGGAGGAGGCTATGGCTACACCTTC.

V is TRBV29-1 and J is TRBJ2-2; TRBD2 agrees at 12 bases. Germline V gene lookup returns CDR1 SQVTM and CDR2 ANQGSEA. The CDR3 length is 15 residues. J lost 7 bases, V lost 4 bases, and 7 bases had no gene match. The CDR3 sequence: CSVVALAGGGGELFF. DNA of the CDR3: TGCAGCGTTGTCGCTCTAGCGGGGGGGGGCGGGGAGCTGTTTTTT.

V gene TRBV7-9 combines with J gene TRBJ2-1; D perhaps matches TRBD1 (6 bases). The CDR3 spans 14 residues. Trimming removed 5 bases at V and 8 bases at J, with 16 bases between. The germline CDR1 and CDR2 sequences are SEHNR and FQNEAQ (reference sequence). The CDR3 spells CASSLTQGVDEQFF. The CDR3 coding sequence is TGTGCCAGCAGCCTCACACAGGGCGTGGATGAGCAGTTCTTC.

J is TRBJ2-7 and V is TRBV6-6, with a weak D call TRBD2 (5 bases). Trimming removed 6 bases from V and 0 bases from J, with 18 bases in between. CDR1 is MNHNY and CDR2 is SVGAGI in the germline V gene (reference sequence). The CDR3 runs to 16 residues. The DNA of the CDR3 is TGTGCCAGCAGATTGGCCGGGAATCGGAGCTCCTACGAGCAGTACGTC. It specifies CASRLAGNRSSYEQYV.

The chain couples TRBV5-5 to TRBJ1-4, with D possibly TRBD1 on 6 matching bases. From germline, CDR1 is SGHKS and CDR2 YYEKEE (reference sequence). The V gene lost 2 bases and the J gene lost 8 bases, with 19 bases spanning the gap. The CDR3 length is 16 residues. Written as DNA, the CDR3 is TGTGCCAGCAGCTTCCGGCAACAGGGAAGAGGAGAAAAACTGTTTTTT. This codes for CASSFRQQGRGEKLFF.

The chain links TRBV5-4 to TRBJ2-1; TRBD2 matches 11 bases. V shed 0 bases, J shed 6 bases, and the junction held 5 bases outside the gene matches. From germline, CDR1 is SGHNT and CDR2 YYREEE (reference sequence). The CDR3 is 16 amino acids. CDR3 sequence: CASSLGLAGGINEQFF. CDR3 in DNA: TGTGCCAGCAGCTTGGGGTTAGCGGGAGGGATCAATGAGCAGTTCTTC.

The chain combines TRBV12-5 with TRBJ2-7; a weak D match, TRBD2 (6 bases). In germline, CDR1 is LGHNT, CDR2 FRNRAP. The CDR3 is 13 amino acids. V was cut by 4 bases and J by 6 bases, with 13 bases left in between. The chain's CDR3 is CASGSERGGEQYF. The DNA of the CDR3 is TGTGCTAGTGGTTCGGAAAGGGGAGGCGAGCAGTACTTC.